The next 20 T cell receptor beta chains were all read from a single sample in a study of T-cell reconstitution after alpha-beta-depleted transplantation in children. As it was prepared, the TCRbeta library received unique molecular identifiers. TCRdb re-called the PCR reads through MiXCR, storing one row per CDR3 protein. Among roughly 790,000 distinct CDR3 sequences, about 16% were seen once, and the ten largest hold 5%. The sequencing here drew on PBMCs, mostly from graft donor cells, taken 360 days after TCRalphabeta/CD19-depleted stem cell transplant. Receptor source: a male patient younger than 18 who had a stem cell transplant for acute lymphoblastic leukemia, so the T cells may come from the graft donor.

The chain recombines TRBV12-3 or TRBV12-4 with TRBJ1-2; D ambiguous. V gave up 4 bases and J gave up 8 bases, with 11 bases separating them. The CDR3 runs 12 residues. In DNA, the CDR3 is TGTGCCAGCAGTTCCTGGGCCAGGGGCTACACCTTC. It specifies CASSSWARGYTF.

This CDR3 reads CASSPNGLIQGAGAMNTEAFF. DNA for the CDR3: TGTGCCAGCTCACCAAACGGACTAATACAGGGGGCCGGGGCGATGAACACTGAAGCTTTCTTT. This sequence joins TRBV18 and TRBJ1-1; 9 bases fit TRBD1. V was pared by 2 bases and J by 0 bases, with 19 bases of the junction left unmatched. The germline CDR1 and CDR2 sequences are KGHSH and LQKENI. The CDR3 has 21 amino acids. Full variable domain (outside the CDR3, taken from reference TRBV18 and TRBJ1-1): NAGVMQNPRHLVRRRGQEARLRCSPMKGHSHVYWYRQLPEEGLKFMVYLQKENIIDESGMPKERFSAEFPKEGPSILRIQQVVRGDSAAYFCASSPNGLIQGAGAMNTEAFFGQGTRLTVV.

This clonotype was recorded a few times. V usage is TRBV27 and J usage is TRBJ2-7; TRBD2 matches 7 bases. V was pared by 4 bases and J by 0 bases, with 9 bases of the junction left unmatched. This CDR3 has 16 amino acids. Per germline, CDR1 MNHEY and CDR2 SMNVEV (reference sequence). The CDR3 nucleotides are TGTGCCAGCAGTTGGGCCGGGCTAGCGGTCTCCTACGAGCAGTACTTC. Protein: CASSWAGLAVSYEQYF.

The chain employs TRBV6-6 and TRBJ2-7, with D possibly matching TRBD2 (5 bases). Germline V gene sequence: CDR1 MNHNY, CDR2 SVGAGI (reference sequence). V lost 7 bases and J 4 bases, leaving 11 bases between the germline ends. The CDR3 loop spans 12 amino acids. DNA of the CDR3: TGTGCCAGCACCTTGGGCGGGTACGAGCAGTACTTC. Its translation: CASTLGGYEQYF.

This clonotype turned up a few times. V usage is TRBV6-8 and J usage is TRBJ2-7; 10 bases match TRBD1. The CDR3 is 16 residues long. With V trimmed by 3 bases and J by 6 bases, 11 bases remained unmatched. Germline-derived CDR1 and CDR2 are MNHGY and SAAAGT. The CDR3 DNA reads TGTGCCAGCAGTTATGCCCGGGACAGGGGTTCCGGCGAGCAGTACTTC. Residues: CASSYARDRGSGEQYF.

This clonotype was seen only a few times. The chain links TRBV6-5 to TRBJ2-6, with no clear D. This CDR3 has 17 residues. CDR1 and CDR2 (germline): MNHEY, SVGAGI. V was clipped by 2 bases and J by 0 bases, with 11 bases between them. The CDR3 DNA sequence: TGTGCCAGCAGTTACCGTGGAAGGTCCTCTGGGGCCAACGTCCTGACTTTC. It encodes CASSYRGRSSGANVLTF.

V usage is TRBV5-2 and J usage is TRBJ1-1. TRBV5-2 is a pseudogene segment. The CDR3 loop spans 15 amino acids. The CDR3 loop reads CASSLQTWANTEAFF. In nucleotides, the CDR3 is TGTGCCAGCAGCCTACAAACGTGGGCGAACACTGAAGCTTTCTTT.

A note on this clonotype: This likely traces to a read error, being one base from a far larger clone. The chain couples TRBV12-3 or TRBV12-4 to TRBJ2-2, with TRBD2 matching over 7 bases. The junction had 5 bases not matched to a gene; V was cut back by 7 bases and J by 6 bases. The length of the CDR3 is 13 residues. CDR3 residues: CASILGGAGELFF. The CDR3 region has the DNA TGTGCCAGCATCCTGGGGGGGGCCGGGGAGCTGTTTTTT.

This clonotype came up a few times. The J gene is TRBJ2-5, the V gene TRBV9, with unresolved D. V was shortened by 0 bases and J by 7 bases, with 13 bases between the two germline ends. This CDR3 contains 14 residues. Germline CDR1 reads SGDLS; CDR2 reads YYNGEE. CDR3 in amino acids: CASSVVGSWVTQYF. The CDR3, as DNA: TGTGCCAGCAGCGTAGTAGGGTCGTGGGTGACCCAGTACTTC. The entire variable domain, with the rest obtained from reference TRBV9 and TRBJ2-5, is as follows: DSGVTQTPKHLITATGQRVTLRCSPRSGDLSVYWYQQSLDQGLQFLIQYYNGEERAKGNILERFSAQQFPDLHSELNLSSLELGDSALYFCASSVVGSWVTQYFGPGTRLLVL.

This clonotype was seen a few times. The rearrangement uses TRBV20-1 and TRBJ1-5; D remains ambiguous. CDR1 and CDR2 (germline): DFQATT, SNEGSKA (reference sequence). This CDR3 has 15 amino acids. Trimming pared 3 bases from V and 4 bases from J, leaving 16 bases between. CDR3 nucleotide sequence: TGCAGTGCTAGGCCGCCCGCGGTGGGAAATCAGCCCCAGCATTTT. Its protein product is CSARPPAVGNQPQHF.

Turning to this clonotype: The germline gene is not matched at one end of the junction; a read error may be the cause. The chain combines TRBV6-5 with TRBJ2-5; D unresolved. Germline-derived CDR1 and CDR2 are MNHEY and SVGAGI. The CDR3 covers 11 residues. The CDR3 region has the DNA TGTGCCAGCAGTTACCAAGGGACCCAGTACTTC. Protein product: CASSYQGTQYF.

This clonotype was counted between two and nine times. The chain uses TRBV5-1 and TRBJ1-2; 12 bases line up with TRBD1. V gave up 4 bases and J gave up 8 bases; unmatched junction bases: 9. The CDR3 has 15 amino acids. The V gene's germline CDR1 is SGHRS and CDR2 YFSETQ. CDR3 residues: CASSLIPGTGGGYTF. The DNA for the CDR3 is TGCGCCAGCAGCCTTATACCCGGGACAGGGGGCGGCTACACCTTC.

A note on this clonotype: The germline gene is not matched at one end of the junction; a read error may be the cause. The rearrangement uses TRBV7-3 and TRBJ2-6, with TRBD2 as a possible D gene (6 bases). The germline V gene encodes CDR1 SGHTA and CDR2 FQGTGA. The CDR3 runs to 19 residues. Here the CDR3 DNA reads TGTGCCAGCAGTTTAAGAACTAGCCGACTGGGCTCTGGGGCCAACGTCCTGACTTTC. It specifies CASSLRTSRLGSGANVLTF.

There are a few counts of this clonotype. The rearrangement uses TRBV29-1 and TRBJ2-7; the D gene is possibly TRBD1 (6 bases). Germline V gene sequence: CDR1 SQVTM, CDR2 ANQGSEA. V was clipped by 6 bases and J by 0 bases, with 9 bases between them. The length of the CDR3 is 12 residues. The DNA of the CDR3 is TGCAGCGTCGGGACACGCTCCTACGAGCAGTACTTC. It is translated as CSVGTRSYEQYF.

This clonotype was detected ten times or more. V is TRBV7-6 and J is TRBJ2-3; 7 nucleotides line up with TRBD2. The trim removed 2 bases at V and 6 bases at J, leaving 8 bases unmatched. Germline V gene lookup returns CDR1 SGHVS and CDR2 FNYEAQ. The CDR3 loop spans 15 amino acids. The CDR3 DNA follows: TGTGCCAGCAGCTTAAGTTTCCGGGAGGCGGATACGCAGTATTTT. This encodes CASSLSFREADTQYF. Based on the CDR3 plus reference TRBV7-6 and TRBJ2-3, the full variable domain is GAGVSQSPRYKVTKRGQDVALRCDPISGHVSLYWYRQALGQGPEFLTYFNYEAQQDKSGLPNDRFSAERPEGSISTLTIQRTEQRDSAMYRCASSLSFREADTQYFGPGTRLTVL.

This chain links TRBV3-1 with TRBJ2-3, with 8 bases aligning to TRBD1. V dropped 6 bases and J dropped 4; count of bases not matched to a gene: 3. This CDR3 has 13 residues. Per the germline V gene, CDR1 is LGHDT and CDR2 is YNNKEL (reference sequence). DNA for the CDR3: TGTGCCAGCAGGGACAGGGATCCAGATACGCAGTATTTT. Its protein product is CASRDRDPDTQYF.

The chain recombines TRBV12-3 or TRBV12-4 with TRBJ2-5, with 7 nucleotides matching TRBD2. The CDR3 covers 16 residues. With 6 bases clipped from V and 1 base from J, the junction kept 11 bases outside the gene matches. CDR3 residues: CASSRRLADTQETQYF. Here the CDR3 DNA reads TGTGCCAGCAGCCGGAGACTAGCAGACACCCAAGAGACCCAGTACTTC.

This clonotype was found a few times. This rearrangement joins TRBV12-3 or TRBV12-4 to TRBJ2-3, with D perhaps matching TRBD2 (6 bases). There are 16 residues in the CDR3. The V gene lost 5 bases and the J gene lost 3 bases, with 18 bases spanning the gap. The CDR3 coding sequence is TGTGCCAGCAGTGCGAGACGGGGACGGGGGACAGATACGCAGTATTTT. Translated: CASSARRGRGTDTQYF.

The sample holds a few counts of this clonotype. V gene TRBV3-1 combines with J gene TRBJ2-4, with D possibly being TRBD1 (5 bases). Between the trimmed V and J ends, which lost 3 bases and 6 bases, there was a span of 9 bases. The CDR3 contains 13 residues. Germline assignment: CDR1 LGHDT and CDR2 YNNKEL (reference sequence). The CDR3 sequence: CASSQAQGNIQYF. The CDR3 DNA follows: TGTGCCAGCAGCCAGGCCCAGGGAAACATTCAGTACTTC. Looking up the rest from reference TRBV3-1 and TRBJ2-4 gives the full variable domain: DTAVSQTPKYLVTQMGNDKSIKCEQNLGHDTMYWYKQDSKKFLKIMFSYNNKELIINETVPNRFSPKSPDKAHLNLHINSLELGDSAVYFCASSQAQGNIQYFGAGTRLSVL.

The J gene is TRBJ2-3, the V gene TRBV7-3, with 11 nucleotides matching TRBD2. The germline V gene has CDR1 SGHTA and CDR2 FQGTGA. J lost 5 bases, V lost 6 bases, and 10 bases had no gene match. This CDR3 comprises 16 residues. The CDR3 loop reads CASSRAGTSGLDTQYF. As DNA, the CDR3 is TGTGCCAGCAGTCGGGCCGGGACTAGCGGTTTAGATACGCAGTATTTT.